The next 32 T cell receptor beta chains were all read from a single sample in a study of cytomegalovirus exposure and HLA in healthy donors. The PCR employed 60 Vbeta primers together with 13 Jbeta primers. The assay was immunoSEQ multiplex PCR, and TCRdb's table has in-frame clones only and misses some. The data contain 240,000 or so clones, about 80% of them singletons. Sequenced sample: PBMCs. The receptors shown here come from a woman aged 60-75 years in good health and CMV-seropositive.

The V gene is TRBV5-6, the J gene TRBJ2-7; perhaps TRBD2 as D (6 bases). CDR3 length: 16 amino acids. The V gene lost 7 bases and the J gene lost 1 base, with 21 bases spanning the gap. Germline-derived CDR1 and CDR2 are SGHDT and YYEEEE. The CDR3 coding sequence is TGTGCCAGCCTTGGAGGGATAGACCCCTCGTCCTACGAGCAGTACTTC. Encoded protein: CASLGGIDPSSYEQYF.

This chain uses TRBV18 with TRBJ1-5, with TRBD1 identical over 11 bases. This CDR3 region has 18 residues. Trimming at V came to 4 bases and at J to 0 bases, leaving 8 bases not matched to a gene. Germline V CDR1 and CDR2: KGHSH, LQKENI. CDR3 DNA: TGTGCCAGCTCACAGAGGACAGGGGGCCGGGATAGCAATCAGCCCCAGCATTTT. It is translated as CASSQRTGGRDSNQPQHF.

This clone showed up just a few times. This sequence joins TRBV27 and TRBJ1-3; D is undetermined. Deletions cut 4 bases from V and 4 bases from J, with 20 bases between. Germline CDR1 is MNHEY and CDR2 is SMNVEV (reference sequence). This CDR3 has 17 residues. The CDR3 DNA reads TGTGCCAGCAGTTCTAACGGGATCTCACACCGAGGAAACACCATATATTTT. It codes for CASSSNGISHRGNTIYF.

The J gene is TRBJ1-1, the V gene TRBV10-3, with 11 nucleotides matching TRBD1. Trimming cost V 3 bases and J 5 bases; bases outside gene matches: 8. Germline V gene data show CDR1 as ENHRY and CDR2 as SYGVKD. The CDR3 contains 16 residues. The chain's CDR3 is CAISDRTGGIGTEAFF. The CDR3 region has the DNA TGTGCCATCAGTGATCGGACAGGGGGCATAGGGACTGAAGCTTTCTTT.

The J gene is TRBJ2-2, the V gene TRBV19, with TRBD2 matching 8 bases. This CDR3 is 15 amino acids long. The germline V gene has CDR1 LNHDA and CDR2 SQIVND (reference sequence). Trimming cost V 4 bases and J 8 bases; bases outside gene matches: 9. In nucleotides, the CDR3 is TGTGCCAGTAGTACAGTCGGGAGGGCCAGGGGGGAGCTGTTTTTT. Amino acids: CASSTVGRARGELFF.

The chain is built from TRBV7-6 and TRBJ2-3; D not certain. The CDR3 consists of 14 residues. Germline V gene lookup returns CDR1 SGHVS and CDR2 FNYEAQ. V shed 0 bases and J shed 2 bases, with 6 bases lying between them. DNA for the CDR3: TGTGCCAGCAGCTTAGCGGGCTACACAGATACGCAGTATTTT. This gives the protein CASSLAGYTDTQYF.

The chain uses TRBV28 and TRBJ2-5; D is uncertain. This CDR3 spans 13 amino acids. Germline assignment: CDR1 MDHEN and CDR2 SYDVKM. Trimming cost V 3 bases and J 5 bases, with 10 bases left between them. CDR3 residues: CASSLGLRETQYF. The CDR3 DNA reads as TGTGCCAGCAGTTTGGGTCTGAGGGAGACCCAGTACTTC.

The rearrangement links TRBV7-9 to TRBJ1-5; perhaps TRBD1 as D (5 bases). There are 14 residues in the CDR3. Trimming took 4 bases from V and 5 from J, leaving 12 bases between them. Germline V gene lookup returns CDR1 SEHNR and CDR2 FQNEAQ (reference sequence). DNA of the CDR3: TGTGCCAGCAGCTCTGGCCAAGGGGATCAGCCCCAGCATTTT. It encodes CASSSGQGDQPQHF.

This clone showed up just once. The V call is TRBV27, the J call TRBJ2-1; TRBD2 is a possible D gene (7 bases). V gave up 7 bases and J gave up 1 base, with 11 bases separating them. Germline CDR1 is MNHEY and CDR2 is SMNVEV (reference sequence). The CDR3 has 14 residues. CDR3 sequence reads: CASNKGGSYNEQFF. The CDR3 nucleotides read TGTGCCAGCAACAAGGGGGGGTCCTACAATGAGCAGTTCTTC.

V gene TRBV29-1 combines with J gene TRBJ2-1; 10 nucleotides align to TRBD2. From germline, CDR1 is SQVTM and CDR2 ANQGSEA. V lost 4 bases and J lost 9; bases outside the gene matches: 9. The CDR3 covers 14 residues. The CDR3 DNA is TGCAGCGTTGTAAGGTCTAGCGGGAGAAGTGAGCAGTTCTTC. Protein product: CSVVRSSGRSEQFF.

The chain is built from TRBV5-1 and TRBJ1-1; the D gene is possibly TRBD1 (5 bases). The CDR3 length is 13 residues. Trimming cost V 5 bases and J 1 base, with 9 bases left between them. CDR1 is SGHRS, CDR2 YFSETQ, per germline. CDR3 DNA sequence: TGCGCCAGCAGACCTGACAGGAACACTGAAGCTTTCTTT. Translating it yields CASRPDRNTEAFF.

The rearrangement joins TRBV6-5 to TRBJ1-1; D call uncertain. The germline V and J ends were trimmed by 8 bases and 5 bases, with 9 bases remaining between them. From germline, CDR1 is MNHEY and CDR2 SVGAGI. The CDR3 consists of 11 residues. This chain's CDR3 is CASASWTEAFF. The CDR3 DNA sequence: TGTGCCAGCGCTAGTTGGACTGAAGCTTTCTTT.

This rearrangement joins TRBV4-2 to TRBJ2-5, with D possibly TRBD2 on 5 matching bases. TRBJ2-7 explains the end of the DNA better; the J call may be wrong. Germline V gene data show CDR1 as LGHNA and CDR2 as YNFKEQ. This CDR3 spans 15 amino acids. The CDR3 region is CASSQESALASEQYF. In DNA form, the CDR3 reads TGTGCCAGCAGCCAAGAGTCCGCCCTAGCATCCGAGCAGTACTTC.

This clone came up a few times. This rearrangement joins TRBV30 to TRBJ1-2; TRBD1 might be the D (6 bases). The CDR3 runs to 11 residues. The V end was cut by 5 bases, the J end by 4 bases, with 8 bases between. Germline assignment: CDR1 GTSNPN and CDR2 SVGIG (reference sequence). CDR3 DNA sequence: TGTGCCTGGGGGGACACCTATGGCTACACCTTC. This translates into CAWGDTYGYTF.

The V gene is TRBV5-6, the J gene TRBJ2-7, with 8 bases matching TRBD1. Per germline, CDR1 SGHDT and CDR2 YYEEEE. Trimming removed 2 bases from V and 4 bases from J; junction bases left unmatched: 11. There are 16 residues in the CDR3. The DNA for the CDR3 is TGTGCCAGCAGCTTCAATGTCGGACAGGGAATATACGAGCAGTACTTC. Translating gives CASSFNVGQGIYEQYF.

In this sample, this clone turned up once. This chain joins TRBV28 and TRBJ1-5; 10 bases are a match to TRBD1. Per germline, CDR1 MDHEN and CDR2 SYDVKM. This CDR3 has 17 residues. Trimming took 6 bases from V and 3 from J; bases not matched to a gene: 11. The CDR3 DNA reads as TGTGCCAGCAGCGCTGCCGGGACAGGGGAGTCCAATCAGCCCCAGCATTTT. It is translated as CASSAAGTGESNQPQHF.

This clone has a handful of counts. The CDR3 region is CASSLRTSGDHNEQFF. The CDR3 DNA follows: TGCGCCAGCAGCCTCCGGACTAGCGGGGATCACAATGAGCAGTTCTTC. The rearrangement links TRBV4-1 to TRBJ2-1; 12 bases fit TRBD2. CDR1 is MGHRA, CDR2 YSYEKL, per germline. Trimming took 4 bases from V and 5 from J; bases not matched to a gene: 6. This CDR3 comprises 16 residues.

The gene calls are TRBV6-1 and TRBJ2-5; D possibly corresponds to TRBD1 (6 bases). Trimming pared 0 bases from V and 1 base from J, leaving 6 bases between. The CDR3 covers 14 residues. The V gene's germline CDR1 is MNHNS and CDR2 SASEGT. The CDR3 loop reads CASSEAGGQETQYF. DNA of the CDR3: TGTGCCAGCAGTGAAGCAGGGGGCCAAGAGACCCAGTACTTC.

Regarding this clone: The sample carries other DNA sequences with the same CDR3. CDR3 amino acids: CASSLLSVNEQFF. For the CDR3, the DNA is TGTGCCAGCAGCTTGTTGTCAGTAAATGAGCAGTTCTTC. V is TRBV5-5 and J is TRBJ2-1; no reliable D call. CDR3 length: 13 amino acids. V was cut by 1 base and J by 7 bases, with 9 bases left in between. Germline V gives CDR1 SGHKS, CDR2 YYEKEE (reference sequence).

The chain has TRBV5-1 and TRBJ2-1; 12 nucleotides align to TRBD1. J was trimmed by 6 bases and V by 4 bases; bases with no gene match: 8. The germline gives CDR1 SGHRS, CDR2 YFSETQ. This CDR3 spans 16 amino acids. CDR3 residues: CASSPIGTGGFNEQFF. The CDR3 region has the DNA TGCGCCAGCAGCCCGATAGGGACAGGGGGCTTCAATGAGCAGTTCTTC.

The chain employs TRBV5-1 and TRBJ1-5, with D uncertain. The length of the CDR3 is 13 residues. V was shortened by 4 bases and J by 6 bases, with 11 bases between the two germline ends. CDR1 and CDR2 (germline): SGHRS, YFSETQ. The CDR3: CASSRQFGQPQHF. For the CDR3, the DNA is TGCGCCAGCAGCCGCCAGTTTGGTCAGCCCCAGCATTTT.

J is TRBJ2-3 and V is TRBV18; 9 nucleotides line up with TRBD2. The CDR3 totals 17 residues. The germline CDR1 and CDR2 sequences are KGHSH and LQKENI. The V and J ends lost 0 bases and 2 bases, in that order; junction bases with no gene match: 6. CDR3 nucleotides: TGTGCCAGCTCACCACCCCGCGGGAGGGAGTTCACAGATACGCAGTATTTT. It specifies CASSPPRGREFTDTQYF. Complete variable domain (other parts from reference TRBV18 and TRBJ2-3): NAGVMQNPRHLVRRRGQEARLRCSPMKGHSHVYWYRQLPEEGLKFMVYLQKENIIDESGMPKERFSAEFPKEGPSILRIQQVVRGDSAAYFCASSPPRGREFTDTQYFGPGTRLTVL.

The chain has TRBV25-1 and TRBJ1-2; D is possibly TRBD1 (6 bases). The CDR3 length is 14 residues. The V and J ends lost 10 bases and 3 bases respectively, with 18 bases between them. The germline V gene has CDR1 MGHDK and CDR2 SYGVNS. The CDR3 coding sequence is TGTGCCACCAGCCCGGGAGGGGGAGACTATGGCTACACCTTC. Amino acids: CATSPGGGDYGYTF.

This clone was picked up one time. This chain connects TRBV7-3 to TRBJ2-2; 7 nucleotides match TRBD1. V shed 1 base, J shed 7 bases, and the junction held 12 bases outside the gene matches. The germline gives CDR1 SGHTA, CDR2 FQGTGA. This CDR3 spans 17 amino acids. In DNA form, the CDR3 reads TGTGCCAGCAGCTTAAGTTCCGGTAGGGGGCCTGGCGGGGAGCTGTTTTTT. Protein product: CASSLSSGRGPGGELFF.

This chain uses TRBV4-2 with TRBJ1-2, with 9 bases fitting TRBD1. The germline V gene encodes CDR1 LGHNA and CDR2 YNFKEQ. The CDR3 has 14 residues. J gave up 7 bases and V 1 base, and 4 bases lay outside the gene matches. CDR3 amino acids: CASSQGDRERGYTF. In nucleotides, the CDR3 is TGTGCCAGCAGCCAAGGGGACAGGGAACGTGGCTACACCTTC.

The chain joins TRBV2 to TRBJ1-5; D call uncertain. This CDR3 is 14 amino acids long. Trimming left V 4 bases short and J 0 bases short, with 7 bases between. Germline lookup yields CDR1 SNHLY and CDR2 FYNNEI. DNA for the CDR3: TGTGCCAGCAGTGCTGAGGGTAGCAATCAGCCCCAGCATTTT. It specifies CASSAEGSNQPQHF.

The rearrangement joins TRBV2 to TRBJ1-2; D perhaps matches TRBD1 (5 bases). This CDR3 comprises 14 residues. Trimming removed 4 bases at V and 3 bases at J, with 12 bases between. CDR1 and CDR2 from the germline V gene are SNHLY and FYNNEI. CDR3 amino acids: CASSGGSQDYGYTF. In DNA form, the CDR3 reads TGTGCCAGCAGTGGGGGCTCACAGGACTATGGCTACACCTTC.

The V gene is TRBV27, the J gene TRBJ2-7; 7 bases match TRBD2. CDR3 length equals 13 residues. From germline, CDR1 is MNHEY and CDR2 SMNVEV (reference sequence). V lost 5 bases and J lost 2; bases outside the gene matches: 3. CDR3 in amino acids: CASSKSGTYEQYF. Written as DNA, the CDR3 is TGTGCCAGCAGTAAGAGCGGGACCTACGAGCAGTACTTC.

The chain uses TRBV28 and TRBJ2-1; TRBD2 agrees at 7 bases. From germline, CDR1 is MDHEN and CDR2 SYDVKM. With V trimmed by 6 bases and J by 2 bases, 10 bases remained unmatched. The CDR3 has 16 residues. CDR3 nucleotides: TGTGCCAGCAGCAATTCCCCCGGGGGGACCTACAATGAGCAGTTCTTC. Encoded protein: CASSNSPGGTYNEQFF. Together with reference TRBV28 and TRBJ2-1, the CDR3 gives the full variable domain: DVKVTQSSRYLVKRTGEKVFLECVQDMDHENMFWYRQDPGLGLRLIYFSYDVKMKEKGDIPEGYSVSREKKERFSLILESASTNQTSMYLCASSNSPGGTYNEQFFGPGTRLTVL.

J is TRBJ2-1 and V is TRBV4-2; 13 bases agree with TRBD2. Germline CDR1 LGHNA, CDR2 YNFKEQ. The CDR3 is made up of 19 amino acids. V was pared by 1 base and J by 4 bases, with 10 bases of the junction left unmatched. CDR3 sequence reads: CASSQARTSGSPNYNEQFF. DNA for the CDR3: TGTGCCAGCAGCCAAGCTAGGACTAGCGGGAGCCCAAATTACAATGAGCAGTTCTTC.

The chain recombines TRBV6-5 with TRBJ2-1, with D perhaps TRBD1 (5 bases). V shed 5 bases and J shed 6 bases, with 17 bases lying between them. The CDR3 extends over 15 amino acids. Germline V CDR1 and CDR2: MNHEY, SVGAGI. The chain's CDR3 is CASSRPTAWGNEQFF. The CDR3 nucleotides are TGTGCCAGCAGTCGCCCGACAGCATGGGGCAATGAGCAGTTCTTC.

The rearrangement uses TRBV10-2 and TRBJ2-7; 12 nucleotides line up with TRBD2. The CDR3 length is 13 residues. Germline values: CDR1 WSHSY, CDR2 SAAADI. V dropped 5 bases and J dropped 6; count of bases not matched to a gene: 2. CDR3 protein: CASSQLAGGEQYF. The CDR3 DNA sequence: TGCGCCAGCAGTCAACTAGCGGGGGGCGAGCAGTACTTC.